Detailed here is one T cell receptor (beta chain). Germline CDR1 reads MNHNY; CDR2 reads SVGAGI (reference sequence). V lost 4 bases, J lost 3 bases, and 8 bases stayed unmatched. The CDR3 contains 16 residues. Authors' analysis steps: Scientists estimated how many nucleated cells there were by amplifying reference gene primers. Generated by immunoSEQ multiplex PCR, the TCRdb table keeps only in-frame clones and is missing some. From that table come the V and J calls and clone size; the DNA was used to work out D and trimming. There are under 100,000 clones in the sample; about 84% occur only once, and 20% to 25% lies in the top ten. The record originates from a study of blood T cell repertoires in COVID-19. Looking at the study overall: There were acute and convalescent COVID-19 samples, and they came from the United States, Italy and Spain. PBMCs, B-cell-depleted T cells, or T cells provided the cDNA or gDNA that made up the material.

Sequencing was done on a sample of peripheral blood. This rearrangement joins TRBV6-6 to TRBJ1-3; 8 bases are a match to TRBD1. This clonotype was sampled from a man older than 75 with active or convalescent COVID-19. This chain's CDR3 is CASSSPDRVSGNTIYF. Here the CDR3 DNA reads TGTGCCAGCAGTTCGCCGGACAGGGTCAGTGGAAACACCATATATTTT.